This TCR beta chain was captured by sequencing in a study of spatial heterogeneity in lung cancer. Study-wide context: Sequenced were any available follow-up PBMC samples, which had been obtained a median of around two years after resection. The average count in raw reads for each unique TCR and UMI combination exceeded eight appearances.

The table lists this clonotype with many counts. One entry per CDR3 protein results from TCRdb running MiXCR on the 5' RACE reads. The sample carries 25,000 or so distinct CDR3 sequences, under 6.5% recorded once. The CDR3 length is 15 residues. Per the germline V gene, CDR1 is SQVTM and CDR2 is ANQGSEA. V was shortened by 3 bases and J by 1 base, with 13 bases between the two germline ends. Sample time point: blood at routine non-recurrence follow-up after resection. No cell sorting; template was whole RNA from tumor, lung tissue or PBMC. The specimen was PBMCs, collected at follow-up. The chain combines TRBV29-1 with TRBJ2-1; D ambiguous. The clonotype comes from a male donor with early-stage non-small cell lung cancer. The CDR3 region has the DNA TGCAGCGTTGATGATGGGTTGGGATCCTACAATGAGCAGTTCTTC. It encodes CSVDDGLGSYNEQFF.